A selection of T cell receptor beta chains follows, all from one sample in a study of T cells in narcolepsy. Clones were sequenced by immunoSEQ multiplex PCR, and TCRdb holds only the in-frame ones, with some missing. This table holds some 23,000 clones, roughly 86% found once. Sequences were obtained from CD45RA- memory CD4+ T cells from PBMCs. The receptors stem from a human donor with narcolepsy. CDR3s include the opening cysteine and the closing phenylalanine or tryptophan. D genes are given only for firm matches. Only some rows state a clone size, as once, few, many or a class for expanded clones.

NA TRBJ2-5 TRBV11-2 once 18 CASSSTRDRFFGQETQYF TGTGCCAGCAGCTCAACGCGGGACAGATTCTTCGGGCAAGAGACCCAGTACTTC
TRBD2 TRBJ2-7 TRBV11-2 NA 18 CASSLGPFGTSGSYEQYF TGTGCCAGCAGCTTAGGGCCCTTCGGGACTAGCGGGAGCTACGAGCAGTACTTC
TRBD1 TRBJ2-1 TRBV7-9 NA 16 CASSFTSGTGASWQFF TGTGCCAGCAGCTTCACGTCCGGGACAGGAGCTTCGTGGCAGTTCTTC
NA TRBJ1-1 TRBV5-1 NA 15 CASSLVGSMNTEAFF TGCGCCAGCAGCTTGGTGGGCAGCATGAACACTGAAGCTTTCTTT
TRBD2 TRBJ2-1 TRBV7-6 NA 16 CASSLVASGSFNEQFF TGTGCCAGCAGCTTAGTAGCCAGCGGGAGTTTTAATGAGCAGTTCTTC
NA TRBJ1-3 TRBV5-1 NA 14 CASSSSGSGNTIYF TGCGCCAGCAGCTCTTCGGGTTCTGGAAACACCATATATTTT
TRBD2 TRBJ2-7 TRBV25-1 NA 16 CASSPKLADSSYEQYF TGTGCCAGCAGTCCGAAACTAGCGGACTCCTCCTACGAGCAGTACTTC
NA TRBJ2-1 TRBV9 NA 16 CASSVDLASAYNEQFF TGTGCCAGCAGCGTAGATTTGGCATCAGCCTACAATGAGCAGTTCTTC
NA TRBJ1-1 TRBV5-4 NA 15 CASSFQGRGGTEAFF TGTGCCAGCAGCTTCCAGGGGCGCGGTGGCACTGAAGCTTTCTTT
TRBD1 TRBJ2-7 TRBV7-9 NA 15 CASSPGQGRSYEQYF TGTGCCAGCAGCCCGGGACAGGGGAGGTCCTACGAGCAGTACTTC
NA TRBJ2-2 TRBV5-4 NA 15 CASSSPTGFTGELFF TGTGCCAGCAGCTCCCCGACAGGATTTACCGGGGAGCTGTTTTTT
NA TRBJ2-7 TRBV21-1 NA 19 CASSKALSSTGGPFYEQYF TGTGCCAGCAGCAAAGCGCTTTCCAGCACGGGAGGGCCCTTCTACGAGCAGTACTTC
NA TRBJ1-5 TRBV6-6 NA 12 CASRGGDQPQHF TGTGCCAGCAGAGGTGGAGATCAGCCCCAGCATTTT
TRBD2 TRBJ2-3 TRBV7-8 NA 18 CASSTIAGGRVSTDTQYF TGTGCCAGCAGCACCATAGCGGGAGGGAGGGTTAGCACAGATACGCAGTATTTT
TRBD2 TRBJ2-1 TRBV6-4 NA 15 CASSGQKREVSEQFF TGTGCCAGCAGTGGGCAGAAGCGGGAAGTCAGTGAGCAGTTCTTC
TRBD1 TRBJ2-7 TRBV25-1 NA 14 CASSPQGARGEQYF TGTGCCAGCAGTCCTCAGGGGGCTCGGGGCGAGCAGTACTTC
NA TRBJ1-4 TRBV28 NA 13 CASRGATNEKLFF TGTGCCAGTCGGGGGGCAACTAATGAAAAACTGTTTTTT
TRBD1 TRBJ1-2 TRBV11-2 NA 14 CASSLQGADYGYTF TGTGCCAGCAGCTTACAGGGGGCCGACTATGGCTACACCTTC
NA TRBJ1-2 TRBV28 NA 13 CASSGDGTPGYTF TGTGCCAGCAGTGGTGACGGGACGCCGGGCTACACCTTC
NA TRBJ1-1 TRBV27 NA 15 CASSPWQAMNTEAFF TGTGCCAGCAGCCCCTGGCAGGCCATGAACACTGAAGCTTTCTTT
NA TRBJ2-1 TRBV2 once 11 CASVYYNEQFF TGTGCCAGCGTATACTACAATGAGCAGTTCTTC
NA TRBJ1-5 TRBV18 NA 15 CASSPPPTGNQPQHF TGTGCCAGCTCACCACCTCCGACTGGCAATCAGCCCCAGCATTTT
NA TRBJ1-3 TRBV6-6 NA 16 CASSYSEGFSGNTIYF TGTGCCAGCAGTTACTCCGAGGGCTTCTCTGGAAACACCATATATTTT
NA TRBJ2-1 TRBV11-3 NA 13 CASSSKGVHEQFF TGTGCCAGCAGCTCTAAGGGTGTACACGAGCAGTTCTTC
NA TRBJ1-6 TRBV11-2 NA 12 CASSSSGPPLHF TGTGCCAGCAGCTCATCGGGACCACCCCTCCACTTT
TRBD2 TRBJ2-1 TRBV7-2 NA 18 CASTGTSGRRGSYNEQFF TGTGCCAGCACCGGGACTAGCGGGAGGAGGGGGTCCTACAATGAGCAGTTCTTC
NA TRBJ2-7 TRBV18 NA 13 CASSETQTYEQYF TGTGCCAGCTCGGAGACTCAAACCTACGAGCAGTACTTC
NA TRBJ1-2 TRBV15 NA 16 CATSDASNSNFGGYTF TGTGCCACCAGCGACGCTTCGAACAGTAATTTTGGTGGCTACACCTTC
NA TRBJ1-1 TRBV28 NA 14 CASSPRWGNTEAFF TGTGCCAGCAGCCCCCGATGGGGGAACACTGAAGCTTTCTTT
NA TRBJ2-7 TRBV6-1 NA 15 CASSRSSQGGYEQYF TGTGCCAGCAGTCGCTCTTCGCAGGGCGGCTACGAGCAGTACTTC
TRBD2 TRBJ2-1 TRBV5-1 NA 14 CASKLTSGSNEQFF TGCGCCAGCAAATTGACTAGCGGGAGTAATGAGCAGTTCTTC
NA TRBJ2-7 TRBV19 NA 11 CASRLGFEQYF TGTGCCAGTCGACTAGGTTTCGAGCAGTACTTC
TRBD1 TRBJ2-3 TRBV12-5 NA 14 CASGTQGAPDTQYF TGTGCTAGTGGCACGCAGGGGGCCCCAGATACGCAGTATTTT
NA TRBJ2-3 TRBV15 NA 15 CATSRRDGGTDTQYF TGTGCCACCAGCCGAAGGGACGGAGGCACAGATACGCAGTATTTT
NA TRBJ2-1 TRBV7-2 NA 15 CASSLARSSYNEQFF TGTGCCAGCAGCTTAGCCCGGAGCTCCTACAATGAGCAGTTCTTC
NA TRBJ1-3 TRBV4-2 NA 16 CASSQESGNSGNTIYF TGTGCCAGCAGCCAAGAATCTGGGAACTCTGGAAACACCATATATTTT
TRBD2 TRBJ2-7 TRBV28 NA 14 CASSTGTSGVEQYF TGTGCCAGCAGTACCGGGACTAGCGGAGTCGAGCAGTACTTC
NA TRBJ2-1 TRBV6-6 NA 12 CASSYGGYEQFF TGTGCCAGCAGTTACGGGGGGTATGAGCAGTTCTTC
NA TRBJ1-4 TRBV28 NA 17 CASSPFPGQRDVEKLFF TGTGCCAGCAGTCCGTTCCCAGGACAGAGGGATGTTGAAAAACTGTTTTTT
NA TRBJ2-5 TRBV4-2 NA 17 CASSQGGRAGGEETQYF TGTGCCAGCAGCCAAGGGGGACGAGCCGGTGGGGAAGAGACCCAGTACTTC
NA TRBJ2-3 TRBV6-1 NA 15 CASLFGATSTDTQYF TGTGCCAGCCTATTCGGGGCAACTAGCACAGATACGCAGTATTTT
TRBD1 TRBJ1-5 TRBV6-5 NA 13 CASSLDRVEPQHF TGTGCCAGCAGCCTTGACAGGGTGGAGCCCCAGCATTTT
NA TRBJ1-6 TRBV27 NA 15 CASRLFGGYNSPLHF TGTGCCAGCAGATTATTCGGGGGCTATAATTCACCCCTCCACTTT
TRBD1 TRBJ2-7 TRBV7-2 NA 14 CASSYQGQIYEQYF TGTGCCAGCAGCTACCAGGGACAGATCTACGAGCAGTACTTC
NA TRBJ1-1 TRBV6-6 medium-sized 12 CASSPGGTEAFF TGTGCCAGCAGTCCCGGGGGAACTGAAGCTTTCTTT
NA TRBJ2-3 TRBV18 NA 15 CASSPTEGAEDTQYF TGTGCCAGCTCACCAACGGAGGGGGCTGAAGATACGCAGTATTTT
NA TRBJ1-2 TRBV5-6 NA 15 CASSRGWRANYGYTF TGTGCCAGCAGCCGCGGGTGGAGGGCTAACTATGGCTACACCTTC
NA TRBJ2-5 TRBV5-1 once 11 CAGTTQETQYF TGTGCCGGGACAACACAAGAGACCCAGTACTTC
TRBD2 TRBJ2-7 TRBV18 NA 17 CASSPEAGAHLSYEQYF TGTGCCAGCTCACCTGAGGCGGGAGCCCACCTCTCCTACGAGCAGTACTTC
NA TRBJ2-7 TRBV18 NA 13 CASSEDNPYEQYF TGTGCCAGCTCAGAGGACAACCCCTACGAGCAGTACTTC
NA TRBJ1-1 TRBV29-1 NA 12 CSAVRGNTEAFF TGCAGCGCTGTGAGGGGGAACACTGAAGCTTTCTTT
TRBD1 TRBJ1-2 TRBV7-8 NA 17 CASSFPGQGLTDYGYTF TGTGCCAGCAGCTTTCCGGGACAGGGCCTTACGGACTATGGCTACACCTTC
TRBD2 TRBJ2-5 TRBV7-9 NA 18 CASSLRLAGIQIVETQYF TGTGCCAGCAGCTTACGACTAGCGGGGATTCAGATTGTAGAGACCCAGTACTTC
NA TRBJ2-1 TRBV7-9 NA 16 CASRPSGTGPSNEQFF TGTGCCAGCAGACCCTCCGGGACCGGGCCCTCAAATGAGCAGTTCTTC
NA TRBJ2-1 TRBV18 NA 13 CASSPGTMNEQFF TGTGCCAGCTCACCTGGGACGATGAATGAGCAGTTCTTC
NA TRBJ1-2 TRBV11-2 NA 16 CASSSSLQGGNYGYTF TGTGCCAGCAGCTCCTCCTTACAGGGAGGTAACTATGGCTACACCTTC
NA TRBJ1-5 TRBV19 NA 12 CASSPLNQPQHF TGTGCCAGTAGTCCCCTGAATCAGCCCCAGCATTTT
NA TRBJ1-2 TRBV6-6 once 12 CANLEQGWGYTF TGTGCCAACCTAGAGCAGGGGTGGGGCTACACCTTC